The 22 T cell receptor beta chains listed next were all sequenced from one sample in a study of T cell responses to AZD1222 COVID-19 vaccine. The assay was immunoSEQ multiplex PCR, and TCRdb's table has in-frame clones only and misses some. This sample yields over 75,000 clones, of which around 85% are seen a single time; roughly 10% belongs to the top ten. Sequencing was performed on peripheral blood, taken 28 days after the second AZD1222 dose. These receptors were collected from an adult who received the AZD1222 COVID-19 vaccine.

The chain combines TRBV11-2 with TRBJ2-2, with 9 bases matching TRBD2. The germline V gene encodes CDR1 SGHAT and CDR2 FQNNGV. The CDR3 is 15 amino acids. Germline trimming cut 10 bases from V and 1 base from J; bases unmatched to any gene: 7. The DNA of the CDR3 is TGTGCCACCATAAGCGGGGGGAGGAACACCGGGGAGCTGTTTTTT. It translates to CATISGGRNTGELFF.

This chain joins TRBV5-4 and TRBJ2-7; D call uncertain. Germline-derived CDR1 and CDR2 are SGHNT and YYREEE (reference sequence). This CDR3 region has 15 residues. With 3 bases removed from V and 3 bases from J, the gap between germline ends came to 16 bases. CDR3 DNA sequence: TGTGCCAGCAGCTCACGTGACGCATACTACTACGAGCAGTACTTC. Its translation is CASSSRDAYYYEQYF. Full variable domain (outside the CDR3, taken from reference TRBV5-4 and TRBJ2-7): ETGVTQSPTHLIKTRGQQVTLRCSSQSGHNTVSWYQQALGQGPQFIFQYYREEENGRGNFPPRFSGLQFPNYSSELNVNALELDDSALYLCASSSRDAYYYEQYFGPGTRLTVT.

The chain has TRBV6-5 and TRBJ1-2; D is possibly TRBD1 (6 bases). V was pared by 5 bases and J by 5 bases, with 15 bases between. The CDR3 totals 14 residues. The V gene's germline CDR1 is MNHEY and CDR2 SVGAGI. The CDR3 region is CASSPNRELYGYTF. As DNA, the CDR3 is TGTGCCAGCAGTCCCAACAGGGAATTATATGGCTACACCTTC.

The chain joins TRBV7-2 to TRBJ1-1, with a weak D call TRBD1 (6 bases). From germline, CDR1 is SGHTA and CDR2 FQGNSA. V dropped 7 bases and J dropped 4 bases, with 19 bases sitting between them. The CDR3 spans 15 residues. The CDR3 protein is CASNLRRGGITEAFF. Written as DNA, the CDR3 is TGTGCCAGCAACCTTCGGAGGGGGGGGATCACTGAAGCTTTCTTT.

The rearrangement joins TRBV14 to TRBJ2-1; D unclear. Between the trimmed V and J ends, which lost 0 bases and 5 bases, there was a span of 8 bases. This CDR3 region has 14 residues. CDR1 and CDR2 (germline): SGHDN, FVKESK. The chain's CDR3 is CASSQDRANNEQFF. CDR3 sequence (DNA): TGTGCCAGCAGCCAAGATCGGGCTAACAATGAGCAGTTCTTC.

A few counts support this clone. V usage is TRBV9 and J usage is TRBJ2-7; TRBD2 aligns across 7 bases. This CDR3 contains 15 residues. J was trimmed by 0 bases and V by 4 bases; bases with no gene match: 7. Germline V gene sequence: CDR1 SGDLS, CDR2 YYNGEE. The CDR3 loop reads CASSPVGGGSYEQYF. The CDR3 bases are TGTGCCAGCAGCCCCGTTGGCGGGGGCTCCTACGAGCAGTACTTC.

Here the CDR3 reads CASSLVGNTEAFF. The DNA of the CDR3 is TGTGCCAGCAGTTTAGTAGGGAACACTGAAGCTTTCTTT. The chain combines TRBV27 with TRBJ1-1; D gene ambiguous. The CDR3 is 13 amino acids. V was clipped by 2 bases and J by 1 base, with 5 bases between them. Looked up from germline, CDR1 is MNHEY and CDR2 is SMNVEV (reference sequence).

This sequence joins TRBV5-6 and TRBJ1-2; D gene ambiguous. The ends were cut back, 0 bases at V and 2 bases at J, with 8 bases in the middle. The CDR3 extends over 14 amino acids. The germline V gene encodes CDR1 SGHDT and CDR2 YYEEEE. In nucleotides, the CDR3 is TGTGCCAGCAGCTTGGGAGAAGGGAACTATGGCTACACCTTC. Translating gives CASSLGEGNYGYTF.

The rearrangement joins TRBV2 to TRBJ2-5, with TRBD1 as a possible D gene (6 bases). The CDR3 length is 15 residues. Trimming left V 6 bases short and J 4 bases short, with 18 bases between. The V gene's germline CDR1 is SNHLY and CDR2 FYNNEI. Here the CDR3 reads CASRGADSGAETQYF. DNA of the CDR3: TGTGCCAGCAGGGGGGCAGACAGTGGGGCAGAGACCCAGTACTTC.

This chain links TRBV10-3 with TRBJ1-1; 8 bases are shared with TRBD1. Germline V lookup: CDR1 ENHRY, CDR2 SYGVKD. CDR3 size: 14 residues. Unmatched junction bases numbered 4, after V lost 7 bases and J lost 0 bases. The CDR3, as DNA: TGTGCCATCACTACGGACAGGGTGAACACTGAAGCTTTCTTT. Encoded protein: CAITTDRVNTEAFF.

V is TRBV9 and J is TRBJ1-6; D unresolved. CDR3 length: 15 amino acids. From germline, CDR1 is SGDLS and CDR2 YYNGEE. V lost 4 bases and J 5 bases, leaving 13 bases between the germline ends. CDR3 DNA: TGTGCCAGCAGCCCCCATGGGCAGGATAATTCACCCCTCCACTTT. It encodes CASSPHGQDNSPLHF.

The CDR3 here is CASGPTGETTEAFF. Here the CDR3 DNA reads TGTGCCAGTGGCCCTACAGGGGAAACCACTGAAGCTTTCTTT. The chain links TRBV19 to TRBJ1-1, with TRBD1 matching over 7 bases. The CDR3 runs to 14 residues. CDR1 and CDR2 (germline): LNHDA, SQIVND (reference sequence). Trimming removed 8 bases from V and 4 bases from J; junction bases left unmatched: 10.

CDR3 DNA sequence: TGTGCCAGCAGTTACGGGCCTGGGGGATCCGTCAAAAACATTCAGTACTTC. Translation gives CASSYGPGGSVKNIQYF. The chain combines TRBV6-2 or TRBV6-3 with TRBJ2-4, with D perhaps given as TRBD1 or TRBD2 (5 bases each). V was shortened by 2 bases and J by 3 bases, with 17 bases between the two germline ends. CDR3 length: 17 amino acids. Germline assignment: CDR1 MNHEY and CDR2 SVGEGT.

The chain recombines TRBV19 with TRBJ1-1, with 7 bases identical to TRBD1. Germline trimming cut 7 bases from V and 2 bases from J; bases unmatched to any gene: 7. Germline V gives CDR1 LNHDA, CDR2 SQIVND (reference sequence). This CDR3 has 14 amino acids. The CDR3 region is CASIQDRLNTEAFF. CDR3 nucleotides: TGTGCCAGTATCCAGGACAGGCTAAACACTGAAGCTTTCTTT.

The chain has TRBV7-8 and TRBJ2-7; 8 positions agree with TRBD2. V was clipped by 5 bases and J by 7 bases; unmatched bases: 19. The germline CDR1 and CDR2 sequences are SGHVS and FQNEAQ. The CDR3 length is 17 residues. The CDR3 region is CASSPSPGLAPGGEQYF. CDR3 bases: TGTGCCAGCAGCCCTTCCCCCGGACTAGCTCCAGGAGGAGAGCAGTACTTC.

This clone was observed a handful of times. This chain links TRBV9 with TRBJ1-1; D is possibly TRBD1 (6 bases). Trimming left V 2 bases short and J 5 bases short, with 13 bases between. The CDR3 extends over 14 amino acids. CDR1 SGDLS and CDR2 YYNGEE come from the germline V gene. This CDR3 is CASSVLQGGTEAFF. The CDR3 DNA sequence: TGTGCCAGCAGCGTCTTACAGGGAGGGACTGAAGCTTTCTTT.

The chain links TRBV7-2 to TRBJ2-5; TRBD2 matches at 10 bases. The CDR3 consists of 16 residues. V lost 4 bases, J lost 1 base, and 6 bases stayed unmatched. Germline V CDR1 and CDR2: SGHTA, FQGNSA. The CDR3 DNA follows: TGTGCCAGCAGCTCCAAAAGACTAGCGGGCCAAGAGACCCAGTACTTC. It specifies CASSSKRLAGQETQYF.

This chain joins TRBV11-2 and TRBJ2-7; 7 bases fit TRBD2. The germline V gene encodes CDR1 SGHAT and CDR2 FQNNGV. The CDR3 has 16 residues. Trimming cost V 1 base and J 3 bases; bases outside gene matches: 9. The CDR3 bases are TGTGCCAGCAGCTTAGTTTTTGGCGGGGGTTTCTACGAGCAGTACTTC. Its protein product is CASSLVFGGGFYEQYF.

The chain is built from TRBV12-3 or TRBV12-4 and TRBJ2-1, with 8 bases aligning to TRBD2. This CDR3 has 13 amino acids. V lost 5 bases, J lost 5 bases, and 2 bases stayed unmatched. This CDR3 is CASSPTSDNEQFF. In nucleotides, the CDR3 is TGTGCCAGCAGTCCGACTAGCGACAATGAGCAGTTCTTC.

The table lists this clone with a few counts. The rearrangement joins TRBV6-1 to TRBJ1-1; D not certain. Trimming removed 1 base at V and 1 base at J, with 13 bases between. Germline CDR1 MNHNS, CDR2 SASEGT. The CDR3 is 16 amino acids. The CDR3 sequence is CASSEEDRLPNTEAFF. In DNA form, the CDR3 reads TGTGCCAGCAGTGAAGAGGACCGACTTCCGAACACTGAAGCTTTCTTT.

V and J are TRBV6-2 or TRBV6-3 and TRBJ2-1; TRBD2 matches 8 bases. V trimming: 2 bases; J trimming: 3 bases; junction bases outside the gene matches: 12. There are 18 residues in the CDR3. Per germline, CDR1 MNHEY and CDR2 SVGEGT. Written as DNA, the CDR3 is TGTGCCAGCAGTTACCCCATCCTTGGCGGGGGGCTCTACAATGAGCAGTTCTTC. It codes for CASSYPILGGGLYNEQFF.

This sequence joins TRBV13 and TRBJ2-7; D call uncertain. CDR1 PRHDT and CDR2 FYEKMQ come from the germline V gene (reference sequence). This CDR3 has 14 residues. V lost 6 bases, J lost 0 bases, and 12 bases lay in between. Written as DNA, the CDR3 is TGTGCCAGCAGTAGGCAAATCAGCTCCTACGAGCAGTACTTC. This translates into CASSRQISSYEQYF.